This T cell receptor (beta chain) was profiled in a study of graft-versus-host responses after intestinal transplantation. Method: immunoSEQ multiplex PCR; TCRdb's copy keeps in-frame clones and lacks some. The sample yields tens of thousands of clones, over 85% seen once. V trimming: 0 bases; J trimming: 10 bases; junction bases outside the gene matches: 9. The CDR3 is 16 amino acids. The germline gives CDR1 SEHNR, CDR2 FQNEAQ (reference sequence). The sample consisted of PBMCs, taken 16 days after intestinal transplant. The chain is built from TRBV7-9 and TRBJ2-1; the match to TRBD2 covers 10 bases. This TCR derives from a human patient who received an intestinal transplant, so some T cells may come from the graft donor. CDR3 sequence: CASSLATPLAGDEQFF. The CDR3 DNA reads as TGTGCCAGCAGCTTAGCGACGCCCCTAGCGGGAGACGAGCAGTTCTTC.